The subject of this entry is one T cell receptor (beta chain). The J segment lost 0 bases and the V segment lost 0 bases, leaving 3 bases of the junction unmatched. CDR3 size: 16 residues. Per the germline V gene, CDR1 is MNHEY and CDR2 is SVGAGI. This record belongs to a study of blood T cell repertoires in COVID-19. About the research overall: The study drew acute and convalescent COVID-19 samples from the United States, Italy and Spain. Sources were T cells, B-cell-depleted T cells, or PBMCs; the material itself was cDNA or gDNA.

In the authors' methods: Reference gene primer amplification in the assay estimated nucleated cell counts. The method was immunoSEQ multiplex PCR; TCRdb's version includes in-frame clones alone and lacks a portion of them. The D gene and trimming were derived from the DNA, and the V and J assignments and clone size from that table. The repertoire holds more than 95,000 clones, with roughly 87% as singletons. The chain carries TRBV6-5 and TRBJ2-7, with 9 bases lining up with TRBD2. The sample taken for sequencing was peripheral blood. The clonotype originates from a human donor in a cohort sampled during active COVID-19. The CDR3 is CASSYSSGGSSYEQYF. The CDR3 nucleotides read TGTGCCAGCAGTTACTCGAGCGGGGGGAGCTCCTACGAGCAGTACTTC.